The text below deals with one TCR beta chain. Its cognate antigen is unknown. These data are taken from a study of blood T cells in healthy people across ages. Study results and caveats: Per million T cells, TCR beta diversity dropped about linearly as age rose. For the donors, CMV status was unknown and possibly confounded expanded clonotype changes.

Combining a sample-barcoded 5' primer with a J-beta primer mix, a second PCR ran for roughly 6 to 11 cycles. A single record per CDR3 protein comes from TCRdb applying MiXCR to the 5' RACE reads. The sample contains around 1.5 million distinct CDR3 sequences, roughly 59% of which appear only once. V was pared by 5 bases and J by 4 bases, with 7 bases of the junction left unmatched. Germline V gives CDR1 SSHAT, CDR2 FNYEAQ (reference sequence). CDR3 length equals 16 residues. Every sample had a minimum of 6 million PBMCs isolated. The sample comprised blood. J is TRBJ2-1 and V is TRBV7-7, with 11 positions matching TRBD2. This receptor was obtained from a young man in good health. The CDR3 sequence is CASSPGGLADYNEQFF. CDR3 DNA: TGTGCCAGCAGCCCGGGGGGACTAGCGGATTACAATGAGCAGTTCTTC.